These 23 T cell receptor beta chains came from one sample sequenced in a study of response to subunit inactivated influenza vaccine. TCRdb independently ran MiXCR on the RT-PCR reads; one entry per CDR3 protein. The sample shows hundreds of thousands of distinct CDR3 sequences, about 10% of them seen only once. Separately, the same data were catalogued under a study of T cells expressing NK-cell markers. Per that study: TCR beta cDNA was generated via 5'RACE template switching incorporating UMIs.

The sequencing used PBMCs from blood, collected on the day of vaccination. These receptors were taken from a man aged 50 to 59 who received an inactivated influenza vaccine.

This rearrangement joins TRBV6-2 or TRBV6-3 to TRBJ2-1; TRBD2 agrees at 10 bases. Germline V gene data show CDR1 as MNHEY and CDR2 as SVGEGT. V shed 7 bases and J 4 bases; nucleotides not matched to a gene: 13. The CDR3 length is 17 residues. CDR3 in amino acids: CASNTRASGGHYNEQFF. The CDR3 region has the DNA TGTGCCAGCAACACCCGGGCTAGCGGGGGCCATTACAATGAGCAGTTCTTC.

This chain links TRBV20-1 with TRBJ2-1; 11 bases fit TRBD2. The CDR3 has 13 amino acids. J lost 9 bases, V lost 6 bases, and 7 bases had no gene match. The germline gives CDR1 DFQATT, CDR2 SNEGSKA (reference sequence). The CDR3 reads CSAETSGKVEQFF. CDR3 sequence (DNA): TGCAGTGCCGAGACTAGCGGGAAGGTTGAGCAGTTCTTC.

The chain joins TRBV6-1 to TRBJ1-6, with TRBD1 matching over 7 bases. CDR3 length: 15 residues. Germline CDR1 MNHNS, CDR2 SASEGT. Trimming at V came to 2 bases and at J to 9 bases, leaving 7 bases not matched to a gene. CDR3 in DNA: TGTGCCAGCAGTGAATCAGGGGGAGAACGTTCACCCCTCCACTTT. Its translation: CASSESGGERSPLHF.

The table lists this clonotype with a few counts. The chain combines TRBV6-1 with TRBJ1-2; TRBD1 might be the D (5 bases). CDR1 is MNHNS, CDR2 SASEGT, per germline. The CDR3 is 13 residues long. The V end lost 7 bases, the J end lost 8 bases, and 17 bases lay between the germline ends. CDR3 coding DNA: TGTGCCAGCAAAACACCGGGACTATACGGCTACACCTTC. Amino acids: CASKTPGLYGYTF.

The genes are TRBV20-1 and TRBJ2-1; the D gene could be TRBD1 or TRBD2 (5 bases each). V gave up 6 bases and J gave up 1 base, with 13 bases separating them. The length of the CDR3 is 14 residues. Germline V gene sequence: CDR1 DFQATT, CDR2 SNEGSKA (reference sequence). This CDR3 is CSAEGRGSYNEQFF. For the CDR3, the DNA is TGCAGTGCCGAGGGAAGGGGTTCCTACAATGAGCAGTTCTTC.

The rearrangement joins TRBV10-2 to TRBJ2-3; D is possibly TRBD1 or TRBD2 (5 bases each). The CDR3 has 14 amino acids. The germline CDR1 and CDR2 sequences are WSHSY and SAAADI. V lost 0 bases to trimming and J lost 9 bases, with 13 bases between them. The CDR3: CASSESGPPSTQYF. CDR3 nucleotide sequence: TGCGCCAGCAGTGAGTCGGGACCTCCCAGCACGCAGTATTTT.

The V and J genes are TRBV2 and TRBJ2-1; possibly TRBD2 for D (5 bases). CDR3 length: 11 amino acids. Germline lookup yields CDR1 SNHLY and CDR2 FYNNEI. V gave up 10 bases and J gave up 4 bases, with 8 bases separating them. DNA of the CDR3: TGTGCCACCACGGGATACAATGAGCAGTTCTTC. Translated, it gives CATTGYNEQFF.

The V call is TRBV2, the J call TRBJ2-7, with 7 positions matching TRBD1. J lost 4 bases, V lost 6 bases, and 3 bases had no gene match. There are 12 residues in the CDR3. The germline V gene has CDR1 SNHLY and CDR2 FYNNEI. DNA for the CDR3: TGTGCCAGCAGGAGGGACAGATACGAGCAGTACTTC. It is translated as CASRRDRYEQYF.

CDR3 in DNA: TGTGCCAGCGCTTACCGGGATACGCAGTATTTT. Encoded protein: CASAYRDTQYF. This chain uses TRBV25-1 with TRBJ2-3; D gene uncertain. Germline values: CDR1 MGHDK, CDR2 SYGVNS. CDR3 length: 11 amino acids. V was clipped by 8 bases and J by 6 bases, with 9 bases between them.

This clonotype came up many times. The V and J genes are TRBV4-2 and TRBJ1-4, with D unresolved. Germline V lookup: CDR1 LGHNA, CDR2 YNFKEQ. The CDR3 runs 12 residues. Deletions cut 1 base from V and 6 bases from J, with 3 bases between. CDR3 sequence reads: CASSQGDEKLFF. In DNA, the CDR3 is TGTGCCAGCAGCCAAGGGGATGAAAAACTGTTTTTT.

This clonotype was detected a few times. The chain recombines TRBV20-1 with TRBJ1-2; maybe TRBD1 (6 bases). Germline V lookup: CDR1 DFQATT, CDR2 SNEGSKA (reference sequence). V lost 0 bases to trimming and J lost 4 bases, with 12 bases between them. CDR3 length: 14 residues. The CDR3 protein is CSAREGARGYGYTF. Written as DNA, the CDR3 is TGCAGTGCTAGAGAGGGGGCGCGAGGCTATGGCTACACCTTC.

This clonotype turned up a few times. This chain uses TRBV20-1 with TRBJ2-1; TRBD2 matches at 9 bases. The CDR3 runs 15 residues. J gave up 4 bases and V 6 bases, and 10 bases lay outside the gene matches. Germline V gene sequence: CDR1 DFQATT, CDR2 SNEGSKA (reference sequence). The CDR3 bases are TGCAGTGCAGCAATTAGCGGGAGTCGGTACAATGAGCAGTTCTTC. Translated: CSAAISGSRYNEQFF.

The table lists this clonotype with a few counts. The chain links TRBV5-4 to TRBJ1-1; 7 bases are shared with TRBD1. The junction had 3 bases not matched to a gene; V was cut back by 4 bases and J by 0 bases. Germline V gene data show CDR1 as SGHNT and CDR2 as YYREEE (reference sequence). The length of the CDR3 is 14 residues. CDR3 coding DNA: TGTGCCAGCAGCCAGGGACAGATGAACACTGAAGCTTTCTTT. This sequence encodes CASSQGQMNTEAFF. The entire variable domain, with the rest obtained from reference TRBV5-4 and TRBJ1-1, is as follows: ETGVTQSPTHLIKTRGQQVTLRCSSQSGHNTVSWYQQALGQGPQFIFQYYREEENGRGNFPPRFSGLQFPNYSSELNVNALELDDSALYLCASSQGQMNTEAFFGQGTRLTVV.

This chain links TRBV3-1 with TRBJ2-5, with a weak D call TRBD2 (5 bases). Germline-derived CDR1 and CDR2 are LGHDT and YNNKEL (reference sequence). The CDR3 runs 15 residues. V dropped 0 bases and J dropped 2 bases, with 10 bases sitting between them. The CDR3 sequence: CASSQETRRQETQYF. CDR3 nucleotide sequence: TGTGCCAGCAGCCAAGAAACTAGGAGGCAAGAGACCCAGTACTTC.

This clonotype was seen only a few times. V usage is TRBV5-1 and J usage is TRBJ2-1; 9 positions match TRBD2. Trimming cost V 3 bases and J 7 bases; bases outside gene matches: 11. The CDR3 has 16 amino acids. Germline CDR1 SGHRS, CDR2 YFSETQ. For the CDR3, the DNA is TGCGCCAGCAGCTCCCTCCAAGTGCGGGAGGGTAATGAGCAGTTCTTC. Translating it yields CASSSLQVREGNEQFF.

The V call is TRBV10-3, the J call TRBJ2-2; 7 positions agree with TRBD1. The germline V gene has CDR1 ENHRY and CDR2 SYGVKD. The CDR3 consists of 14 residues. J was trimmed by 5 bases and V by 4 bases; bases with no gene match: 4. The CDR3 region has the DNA TGTGCCATCAGTGCAAGACAGGGAACCGGGGAGCTGTTTTTT. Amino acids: CAISARQGTGELFF.

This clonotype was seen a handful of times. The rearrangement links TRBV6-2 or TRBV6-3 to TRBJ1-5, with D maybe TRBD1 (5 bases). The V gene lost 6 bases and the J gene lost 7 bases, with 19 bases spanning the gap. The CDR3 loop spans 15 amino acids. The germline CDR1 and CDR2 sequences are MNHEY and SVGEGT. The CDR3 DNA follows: TGTGCCAGCAGCCCCGCGGGGGTGATCGGACAGCCCCAGCATTTT. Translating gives CASSPAGVIGQPQHF.

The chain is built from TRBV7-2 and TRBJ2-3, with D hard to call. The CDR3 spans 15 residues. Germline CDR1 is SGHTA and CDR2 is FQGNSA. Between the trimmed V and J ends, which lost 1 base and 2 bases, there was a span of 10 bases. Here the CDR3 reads CASSLVQTSTDTQYF. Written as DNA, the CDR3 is TGTGCCAGCAGCTTAGTCCAGACATCCACAGATACGCAGTATTTT.

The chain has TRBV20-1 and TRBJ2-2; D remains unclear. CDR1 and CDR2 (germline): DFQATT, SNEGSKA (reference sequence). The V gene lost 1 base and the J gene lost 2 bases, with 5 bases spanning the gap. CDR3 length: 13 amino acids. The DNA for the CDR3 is TGCAGTGCTAGAGGGGTAAACACCGGGGAGCTGTTTTTT. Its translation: CSARGVNTGELFF.

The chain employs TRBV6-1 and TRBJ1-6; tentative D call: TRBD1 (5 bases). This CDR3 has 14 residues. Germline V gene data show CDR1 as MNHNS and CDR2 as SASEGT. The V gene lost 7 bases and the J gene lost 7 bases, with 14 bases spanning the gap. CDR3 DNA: TGTGCCAGCAAACTCCGGGACTCGAATTCACCCCTCCACTTT. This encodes CASKLRDSNSPLHF.

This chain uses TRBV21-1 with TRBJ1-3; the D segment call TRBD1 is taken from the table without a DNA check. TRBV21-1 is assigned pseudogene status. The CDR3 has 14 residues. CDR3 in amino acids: CARKSRDRRNTIYF. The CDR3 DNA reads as TGTGCCAGGAAGTCCCGGGACAGAAGGAACACCATATATTTT.

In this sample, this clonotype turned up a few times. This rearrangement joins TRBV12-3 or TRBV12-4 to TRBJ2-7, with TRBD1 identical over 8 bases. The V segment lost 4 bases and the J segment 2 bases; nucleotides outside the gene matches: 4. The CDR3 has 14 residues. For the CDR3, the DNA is TGTGCCAGCAGTTGGGGGACAGGCCCCTACGAGCAGTACTTC. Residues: CASSWGTGPYEQYF.

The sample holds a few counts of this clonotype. The CDR3 sequence: CASSQDVTAVQETQYF. CDR3 in DNA: TGTGCCAGCAGCCAAGATGTGACGGCTGTTCAAGAGACCCAGTACTTC. The chain joins TRBV4-2 to TRBJ2-5; D not certain. CDR3 length: 16 amino acids. Trimming took off 0 bases at V and 2 bases at J, with 13 bases between the two ends. Germline V gene lookup returns CDR1 LGHNA and CDR2 YNFKEQ.